This T cell receptor (beta chain) was captured by sequencing in a study of TIL therapy for anti-PD-1-resistant metastatic lung cancer (dated by TCRdb to 2020 to 2023). In terms of the full investigation: Among the enrolled patients, the median age was approximately 56 years (range about 38-75), and the median tumor PD-L1 proportion score was more than 4.5%. Tumor and peripheral blood T cell receptor beta sequencing was used to track clonotypes across tumor, expanded TIL product and serial blood samples. The cohort was composed predominantly of lung adenocarcinoma, with a few EGFR-mutant and two ALK-rearranged tumors included, and half of patients were identified as current or former smokers. A median non-synonymous tumor mutation burden of about 1.6 mutations per megabase was determined across the cohort by whole-exome sequencing.

Reading the label with the study, this specimen's time point is: pre-treatment sample, taken before nivolumab and TIL therapy. Excised metastases, mostly pleural nodules or supraclavicular lymph nodes, were used as baseline tumor samples and were taken from the same resection from which TIL were grown. Before any PD-1/PD-L1 blockade was given, tumors were harvested, nivolumab was then administered, and patients who progressed went on to receive lymphodepletion, an infusion of expanded TIL, and IL-2. Adults with stage 4 NSCLC were enrolled in a dual-center phase I trial from late 2017 to January 2020. Samples came from a single-arm, open-label phase I trial of tumor-infiltrating lymphocyte therapy with nivolumab in advanced non-small cell lung cancer. For each resected tumor, portions were snap-frozen in liquid nitrogen and kept at -80 degrees C. Tumor regions of interest were selected on H&E sections using laser-capture macrodissection, ground into roughly 15 mg aliquots, and extracted using Qiagen Allprep kits.

Points on this clone: Its recognized antigen is unknown. No much larger clonotype is one base removed from it; base qualities were not supplied.

What the research found in general, with its limitations: Generalizability was limited because the cohort was highly selected, with more treatment-naive, never-smoker and oncogene-addicted patients included than is typical. The study protocol defined all tumor marker inferences as exploratory. Higher clonality and lower diversity were observed in expanded TIL cultures than in baseline intratumoral T cells (median clonality roughly 6% vs 31%, p < 0.0001). Clonal turnover during TIL culture was high, and many clones enriched in the product were not detected in the baseline tumor, suggesting clonal contraction rather than faithful expansion.

According to the germline V gene, CDR1 reads SGHTA and CDR2 reads FQGNSA. The cysteine opens and the phenylalanine closes a CDR3 of 13 amino acids. Solely the CDR3 DNA is kept, with 39 bases framed from the first base. V is clipped by 5 bases and J by 1 base, and the sequence between their germline boundaries is 5 bases long. TCR beta CDR3 regions were amplified from genomic DNA with the immunoSEQ v3 hsTCRB kit using bias-controlled multiplex PCR. An Illumina NextSeq 500 was used to sequence the TCR libraries, reaching approximately 2 million read pairs at survey level or about 4.5-6 million at deep level. The study's processing was this. Clonality was reported by immunoSEQ Analyzer software, which also assigned V, D and J genes and filtered out non-productive sequences. Repertoires were compared using productive Simpson clonality and Morisita overlap index of productive TRB rearrangements between infused TIL and blood. TCRdb mirrors the immuneACCESS table, restricted to in-frame sequences. Some clones are absent from its copies; in checked studies, under half trace to an unresolved V gene, and the reason for the others is unknown. V and J calls and clone size come straight from that table; D and trimming were deduced from the DNA. Counted in this sample were approximately 95,000 clones; just over 65% of them appeared once. The biggest ten clones account for 9.5% to 13% of the sample.

The specimen comprised tumor tissue, sampled at baseline. The rearranged segments are TRBV7-2 and TRBJ2-2; no confident D gene assignment can be made. The clonotype comes from a person between 30 and 80 years old with non-small cell lung cancer. In nucleotide form, the sequence is TGTGCCAGCAGCCTACTGAACACCGGGGAGCTGTTTTTT. This translates into CASSLLNTGELFF.